This passage covers 14 T cell receptor beta chains from one sample sequenced in a study of T cell repertoires in cytomegalovirus infection. Which antigens these TCRs recognize remains unknown. TCRdb ran MiXCR on the reads and lists one entry per CDR3 protein. The repertoire holds hundreds of thousands of distinct CDR3 sequences, with 30% to 40% as singletons. The sample was cultured CD8+ T cells from PBMCs, taken from culture after CMV antigen stimulation. The source is a human donor in good health (CMV status not recorded). Some clones in this sample may be carry-over from other donors' samples.

The chain employs TRBV29-1 and TRBJ2-3; D not certain. Looked up from germline, CDR1 is SQVTM and CDR2 is ANQGSEA. With 0 bases removed from V and 0 bases from J, the gap between germline ends came to 1 base. This CDR3 comprises 12 residues. As DNA, the CDR3 is TGCAGCGTTGAAGAGAGCACAGATACGCAGTATTTT. Translation: CSVEESTDTQYF.

The chain is built from TRBV4-3 and TRBJ1-2; 9 bases map to TRBD1. Germline trimming cut 0 bases from V and 2 bases from J; bases unmatched to any gene: 13. Germline CDR1 reads LGHNA; CDR2 reads YSLEER. This CDR3 spans 19 amino acids. Written as DNA, the CDR3 is TGCGCCAGCAGCCAAGATCGATTGAGACAGGGGGGAGCGAACTATGGCTACACCTTC. It encodes CASSQDRLRQGGANYGYTF.

This clonotype came up a few times. The rearrangement links TRBV20-1 to TRBJ1-5; D gene unclear. V was shortened by 2 bases and J by 0 bases, with 14 bases between the two germline ends. Germline V gives CDR1 DFQATT, CDR2 SNEGSKA (reference sequence). This CDR3 has 16 amino acids. The CDR3 bases are TGCAGTGCTAGACTTAAAACAAGAGCTAGCAATCAGCCCCAGCATTTT. Translated: CSARLKTRASNQPQHF.

This clonotype was counted between two and nine times. The genes are TRBV7-8 and TRBJ1-3; 12 bases are a match to TRBD1. The CDR3 is 16 residues long. J gave up 3 bases and V 5 bases, and 5 bases lay outside the gene matches. CDR1 is SGHVS, CDR2 FQNEAQ, per germline. For the CDR3, the DNA is TGTGCCAGCAGCCACCGGGACAGGGGGCTTGGAAACACCATATATTTT. Translating gives CASSHRDRGLGNTIYF. The entire variable domain, with the rest obtained from reference TRBV7-8 and TRBJ1-3, is as follows: GAGVSQSPRYKVAKRGQDVALRCDPISGHVSLFWYQQALGQGPEFLTYFQNEAQLDKSGLPSDRFFAERPEGSVSTLKIQRTQQEDSAVYLCASSHRDRGLGNTIYFGEGSWLTVV.

This clonotype was picked up many times. This rearrangement joins TRBV7-2 to TRBJ2-1; D unresolved. The CDR3 runs 12 residues. V was cut by 5 bases and J by 7 bases, with 9 bases left in between. CDR1 SGHTA and CDR2 FQGNSA come from the germline V gene. DNA for the CDR3: TGTGCCAGCAGCCCCTGGACGAATGAGCAGTTCTTC. Translated, it gives CASSPWTNEQFF.

The chain employs TRBV28 and TRBJ1-2; D might be TRBD1 (5 bases). V was trimmed by 7 bases and J by 3 bases, leaving 18 bases between them. CDR3 length: 15 amino acids. Germline V CDR1 and CDR2: MDHEN, SYDVKM. CDR3 DNA sequence: TGTGCCAGCACCGTAACAGCGCAGGGCTACTATGGCTACACCTTC. As protein: CASTVTAQGYYGYTF.

This chain connects TRBV10-3 to TRBJ2-7, with TRBD2 as a possible D gene (6 bases). The germline V gene encodes CDR1 ENHRY and CDR2 SYGVKD. Deletions cut 0 bases from V and 3 bases from J, with 18 bases between. This CDR3 has 17 residues. CDR3 in amino acids: CAISESKYGGRYYEQYV. The DNA for the CDR3 is TGTGCCATCAGTGAGTCGAAATACGGGGGACGGTACTACGAGCAGTACGTC.

The sample holds a few counts of this clonotype. The chain uses TRBV6-1 and TRBJ2-5, with TRBD2 identical over 13 bases. The V and J ends lost 6 bases and 1 base, in that order; junction bases with no gene match: 11. The CDR3 sequence is 18 residues long. Germline lookup yields CDR1 MNHNS and CDR2 SASEGT. The CDR3 DNA sequence: TGTGCCAGCAGCCCCCTCGGGGGGACTAGCGGGGTCCAAGAGACCCAGTACTTC. This codes for CASSPLGGTSGVQETQYF.

A few counts support this clonotype. The V and J genes are TRBV5-4 and TRBJ1-2, with TRBD1 identical over 7 bases. CDR1 and CDR2 (germline): SGHNT, YYREEE (reference sequence). The V and J ends lost 6 bases and 11 bases, in that order; junction bases with no gene match: 16. The CDR3 is made up of 14 amino acids. The CDR3 region is CASTMPGTVVGYTF. The CDR3 region has the DNA TGTGCCAGCACCATGCCCGGGACAGTGGTCGGGTACACCTTC.

The chain has TRBV6-6 and TRBJ1-1; D is uncertain. The length of the CDR3 is 14 residues. Trimming cost V 2 bases and J 7 bases, with 14 bases left between them. Germline lookup yields CDR1 MNHNY and CDR2 SVGAGI (reference sequence). In DNA form, the CDR3 reads TGTGCCAGCAGTTACCCATTCCCCCTATTTGAAGCTTTCTTT. As protein: CASSYPFPLFEAFF.

This clonotype showed up just a few times. The V call is TRBV11-2, the J call TRBJ2-7; D may correspond to TRBD1 or TRBD2 (5 bases each). V was clipped by 4 bases and J by 7 bases, with 14 bases between them. The CDR3 runs 13 residues. Germline assignment: CDR1 SGHAT and CDR2 FQNNGV. The CDR3 bases are TGTGCCAGCAGCTACACCGGGGCGAGGGAGCAGTACTTC. Amino acid sequence: CASSYTGAREQYF. The variable domain in full, with the rest retrieved from reference TRBV11-2 and TRBJ2-7, is EAGVAQSPRYKIIEKRQSVAFWCNPISGHATLYWYQQILGQGPKLLIQFQNNGVVDDSQLPKDRFSAERLKGVDSTLKIQPAKLEDSAVYLCASSYTGAREQYFGPGTRLTVT.

In its sample, this clonotype was seen a few times. The V call is TRBV7-9, the J call TRBJ2-7; D is ambiguous. Germline loops: CDR1 SEHNR, CDR2 FQNEAQ (reference sequence). Trimming removed 1 base at V and 3 bases at J, with 13 bases between. The CDR3 sequence is 15 residues long. CDR3 coding DNA: TGTGCCAGCAGCTTAGGGGCCCCTCCGCTCTACGAGCAGTACGTC. This codes for CASSLGAPPLYEQYV.

In its sample, this clonotype was seen a few times. The V gene is TRBV7-3, the J gene TRBJ2-3; 16 bases are a match to TRBD2. J gave up 2 bases and V 0 bases, and 5 bases lay outside the gene matches. Germline loops: CDR1 SGHTA, CDR2 FQGTGA. The CDR3 loop spans 19 amino acids. The CDR3 DNA reads as TGTGCCAGCAGCTTAACGTCGGGACTAGCGGGGGGGTTCACAGATACGCAGTATTTT. Its protein is CASSLTSGLAGGFTDTQYF.

This clonotype was recorded once. A junction boundary mismatches the germline segment, possibly from a read error. This chain links TRBV12-3 or TRBV12-4 with TRBJ1-2; maybe TRBD1 (5 bases). The CDR3 runs to 11 residues. CDR3 coding DNA: TGTACCAGCTCCGACAGCTATGGCTACACCTTC. It yields the protein CTSSDSYGYTF.